This T cell receptor (beta chain) was recovered during a study of T-cell memory formation after mild COVID-19. Study in general: TCR clusters were mostly donor specific.

Comment on this clonotype: What it binds is unknown.

Regarding the study as a whole: Clones that contracted clustered mainly in CM and EM if CD4+ and in EMRA if CD8+.

TCRdb ran MiXCR on the 5' RACE reads and lists one entry per CDR3 protein. The table has 300,000 to 350,000 distinct CDR3 sequences, just under 20% seen once; the top ten hold 21%. Sequencing input: PBMCs or a T cell subset sorted from them (not recorded which). The origin of this receptor is a man between 18 and 35 years old who had mild COVID-19 (a few samples of this study predate the infection). Cell type and time point are not known.

The DNA for the CDR3 is TGTGCCAGCAGTTCGGCGGGGACCTCCTACGAGCAGTACGTC. Protein product: CASSSAGTSYEQYV. This chain joins TRBV28 and TRBJ2-7; perhaps TRBD2 as D (6 bases). The CDR3 has 14 amino acids. The germline V and J ends were trimmed by 4 bases and 0 bases, with 10 bases remaining between them. Germline loops: CDR1 MDHEN, CDR2 SYDVKM.